A single sample is the source of the 26 T cell receptor beta chains below, sequenced in a study of cytomegalovirus exposure and HLA in healthy donors. Assay: immunoSEQ multiplex PCR; the TCRdb copy retains only in-frame clones and omits some. Here the sample spans about 220,000 clones, almost 90% being singletons. The specimen sequenced was PBMCs. The receptors here all came from a woman between 18 and 29 years old in good health and CMV-seronegative.

The J gene is TRBJ2-1, the V gene TRBV28; TRBD2 matches 7 bases. Unmatched junction bases numbered 24, after V lost 7 bases and J lost 0 bases. Germline-derived CDR1 and CDR2 are MDHEN and SYDVKM. The CDR3 sequence is 21 residues long. DNA of the CDR3: TGTGCCAGCATGGGGGGAGGGAAACCCCACGGACTGCGGAGCTCCTACAATGAGCAGTTCTTC. As protein: CASMGGGKPHGLRSSYNEQFF. Complete variable domain (other parts from reference TRBV28 and TRBJ2-1): DVKVTQSSRYLVKRTGEKVFLECVQDMDHENMFWYRQDPGLGLRLIYFSYDVKMKEKGDIPEGYSVSREKKERFSLILESASTNQTSMYLCASMGGGKPHGLRSSYNEQFFGPGTRLTVL.

The chain joins TRBV5-6 to TRBJ2-2; perhaps TRBD1 as D (6 bases). Trimming removed 4 bases at V and 7 bases at J, with 17 bases between. This CDR3 is 15 amino acids long. Germline V gene lookup returns CDR1 SGHDT and CDR2 YYEEEE. CDR3 DNA sequence: TGTGCCAGCAGCCTGGACAGTCAGCCGTTCGGGGAGCTGTTTTTT. Translating it yields CASSLDSQPFGELFF.

V and J are TRBV13 and TRBJ2-7; 10 nucleotides line up with TRBD2. CDR1 PRHDT and CDR2 FYEKMQ come from the germline V gene (reference sequence). V shed 8 bases, J shed 7 bases, and the junction held 5 bases outside the gene matches. This CDR3 is 12 amino acids long. The CDR3 coding sequence is TGTGCCAGCCTTGTAGCGGGAGGAGAGCAGTACTTC. This translates into CASLVAGGEQYF.

The chain couples TRBV28 to TRBJ1-5, with D perhaps TRBD1 (6 bases). V lost 7 bases to trimming and J lost 1 base, with 14 bases between them. Germline assignment: CDR1 MDHEN and CDR2 SYDVKM. This CDR3 has 15 residues. The CDR3: CASTLGGQSNQPQHF. The CDR3 bases are TGTGCCAGCACCCTGGGGGGGCAAAGCAATCAGCCCCAGCATTTT.

The gene calls are TRBV9 and TRBJ1-2; D might be TRBD1 (5 bases). Deletions cut 0 bases from V and 6 bases from J, with 12 bases between. This CDR3 contains 14 residues. From germline, CDR1 is SGDLS and CDR2 YYNGEE. The CDR3 DNA reads TGTGCCAGCAGCGTAGATTCAGGGAGGGATGGCTACACCTTC. Encoded protein: CASSVDSGRDGYTF.

V is TRBV6-1 and J is TRBJ1-2, with no clear D. The V and J ends lost 1 base and 3 bases respectively, with 12 bases between them. This CDR3 is 15 amino acids long. In germline, CDR1 is MNHNS, CDR2 SASEGT. Here the CDR3 reads CASSEVPGNYYGYTF. The CDR3 DNA sequence: TGTGCCAGCAGTGAAGTTCCGGGGAATTACTATGGCTACACCTTC.

The chain couples TRBV9 to TRBJ1-3, with D possibly being TRBD1 (5 bases). CDR3 size: 13 residues. The germline V and J ends were trimmed by 1 base and 6 bases, with 8 bases remaining between them. Looked up from germline, CDR1 is SGDLS and CDR2 is YYNGEE. CDR3 sequence (DNA): TGTGCCAGCAGCGTATCTGGGGCAAACACCATATATTTT. It encodes CASSVSGANTIYF.

J is TRBJ2-7 and V is TRBV29-1, with 8 bases aligning to TRBD2. With V trimmed by 2 bases and J by 4 bases, 16 bases remained unmatched. CDR3 length: 17 amino acids. The V gene's germline CDR1 is SQVTM and CDR2 ANQGSEA. The DNA of the CDR3 is TGCAGCGTTGAAACTAGCGGCCGTAGCCTCTTCGGTTACGAGCAGTACTTC. Protein: CSVETSGRSLFGYEQYF.

The sample holds one count of this clone. This chain links TRBV27 with TRBJ2-7, with 11 nucleotides matching TRBD2. The CDR3 is 13 residues long. The germline CDR1 and CDR2 sequences are MNHEY and SMNVEV (reference sequence). V lost 5 bases and J lost 6; bases outside the gene matches: 3. The CDR3 DNA sequence: TGTGCCAGCAGTCCACTAGCGGGAGTCGAGCAGTACTTC. It is translated as CASSPLAGVEQYF.

J is TRBJ2-7 and V is TRBV9; maybe TRBD1 (5 bases). Looked up from germline, CDR1 is SGDLS and CDR2 is YYNGEE. There are 13 residues in the CDR3. The germline V and J ends were trimmed by 4 bases and 4 bases, with 12 bases remaining between them. The CDR3 loop is CASSPDSSYEQYF. Written as DNA, the CDR3 is TGTGCCAGCAGCCCCGACAGCTCTTACGAGCAGTACTTC.

The chain employs TRBV27 and TRBJ1-1, with D perhaps TRBD1 (6 bases). Germline loops: CDR1 MNHEY, CDR2 SMNVEV (reference sequence). This CDR3 has 17 amino acids. Trimming took 6 bases from V and 1 from J, leaving 21 bases between them. In DNA form, the CDR3 reads TGTGCCAGCAGCCAGGGGACGGCGGGCAAAAAGAACACTGAAGCTTTCTTT. It codes for CASSQGTAGKKNTEAFF.

This clone was counted once. This chain joins TRBV11-3 and TRBJ2-7, with D perhaps TRBD1 (8 bases). This CDR3 is built from 15 residues. V shed 5 bases and J shed 0 bases, with 14 bases lying between them. Germline CDR1 is SGHNT and CDR2 is YENEEA. The CDR3 region is CASSGAGTGSYEQYF. The CDR3 DNA sequence: TGTGCCAGCAGCGGAGCGGGGACAGGCTCCTACGAGCAGTACTTC. The whole variable domain, remainder taken from reference TRBV11-3 and TRBJ2-7, is EAGVVQSPRYKIIEKKQPVAFWCNPISGHNTLYWYLQNLGQGPELLIRYENEEAVDDSQLPKDRFSAERLKGVDSTLKIQPAELGDSAVYLCASSGAGTGSYEQYFGPGTRLTVT.

The CDR3 region has the DNA TGCGCCAGCAGCCCTGAACAGGGTCCTGCGGCTGGAGAGACCCAGTACTTC. This encodes CASSPEQGPAAGETQYF. V and J are TRBV5-1 and TRBJ2-5; D possibly corresponds to TRBD1 (6 bases). This CDR3 comprises 17 residues. The germline V and J ends were trimmed by 4 bases and 4 bases, with 23 bases remaining between them. Germline V gene data show CDR1 as SGHRS and CDR2 as YFSETQ.

This chain uses TRBV6-1 with TRBJ2-3; tentative D call: TRBD2 (7 bases). The CDR3 runs 15 residues. V lost 6 bases and J lost 3, with 16 bases in between. The germline gives CDR1 MNHNS, CDR2 SASEGT. The CDR3 reads CASRADRRGTDTQYF. Written as DNA, the CDR3 is TGTGCCAGCAGGGCTGACAGGCGGGGGACAGATACGCAGTATTTT.

This chain joins TRBV29-1 and TRBJ1-3, with 8 bases lining up with TRBD1. The junction had 5 bases not matched to a gene; V was cut back by 6 bases and J by 4 bases. This CDR3 is built from 13 residues. Per the germline V gene, CDR1 is SQVTM and CDR2 is ANQGSEA. The CDR3, as DNA: TGCAGCGTGCTACAGGGGGACGGAAACACCATATATTTT. Translation gives CSVLQGDGNTIYF.

This chain links TRBV19 with TRBJ1-2; 9 bases agree with TRBD1. CDR1 and CDR2 (germline): LNHDA, SQIVND (reference sequence). This CDR3 has 13 residues. The V and J ends lost 5 bases and 6 bases, in that order; junction bases with no gene match: 4. CDR3 sequence: CASSSGQGHGYTF. In nucleotides, the CDR3 is TGTGCCAGTAGTTCCGGACAGGGGCATGGCTACACCTTC.

CDR3 DNA: TGTGCCAGCAGCCAAGAGGAGCCGCCGAACACTGAAGCTTTCTTT. Protein: CASSQEEPPNTEAFF. The V and J genes are TRBV4-2 and TRBJ1-1; no clear D gene. Trimming removed 0 bases from V and 1 base from J, with 9 bases in between. The CDR3 length is 15 residues. Germline V gives CDR1 LGHNA, CDR2 YNFKEQ.

V gene TRBV2 combines with J gene TRBJ2-3; perhaps TRBD1 as D (6 bases). The CDR3 runs to 15 residues. Germline loops: CDR1 SNHLY, CDR2 FYNNEI. Trimming pared 6 bases from V and 2 bases from J, leaving 15 bases between. The chain's CDR3 is CASSDTDRDTDTQYF. In DNA, the CDR3 is TGTGCCAGCAGCGATACGGACAGAGACACAGATACGCAGTATTTT.

This chain connects TRBV18 to TRBJ2-2; D remains ambiguous. V was shortened by 3 bases and J by 6 bases, with 11 bases between the two germline ends. Germline V CDR1 and CDR2: KGHSH, LQKENI. The CDR3 length is 14 residues. The CDR3 DNA follows: TGTGCCAGCTCACCTTCTAATGGGCCCGGGGAGCTGTTTTTT. Its protein is CASSPSNGPGELFF.

The chain is built from TRBV4-3 and TRBJ2-1; TRBD2 is a possible D gene (6 bases). Germline V CDR1 and CDR2: LGHNA, YSLEER. This CDR3 has 14 amino acids. V gave up 0 bases and J gave up 12 bases, with 15 bases separating them. The CDR3 here is CASSQDRGGVVQFF. CDR3 nucleotide sequence: TGCGCCAGCAGCCAAGATAGGGGCGGGGTGGTGCAGTTCTTC.

This rearrangement joins TRBV11-2 to TRBJ2-5, with 8 bases aligning to TRBD2. The CDR3 sequence is 16 residues long. Germline V gene sequence: CDR1 SGHAT, CDR2 FQNNGV. V shed 5 bases, J shed 5 bases, and the junction held 13 bases outside the gene matches. The CDR3 bases are TGTGCCAGCAGCCTTATCTCGGGGACTAGGGACGAGACCCAGTACTTC. This sequence encodes CASSLISGTRDETQYF.

The rearrangement uses TRBV29-1 and TRBJ2-3, with D hard to call. Trimming removed 4 bases at V and 6 bases at J, with 14 bases between. Germline CDR1 and CDR2: SQVTM and ANQGSEA. This CDR3 spans 13 amino acids. CDR3 bases: TGCAGCGTTGCGGGTACTTCGCTTGATACGCAGTATTTT. Encoded protein: CSVAGTSLDTQYF.

The rearrangement joins TRBV25-1 to TRBJ2-3; 7 bases line up with TRBD2. The V gene's germline CDR1 is MGHDK and CDR2 SYGVNS. The CDR3 has 16 residues. J gave up 1 base and V 5 bases, and 9 bases lay outside the gene matches. CDR3 DNA sequence: TGTGCCAGCAGTCTTCCGGGAACTAGCGGCACAGATACGCAGTATTTT. Its protein is CASSLPGTSGTDTQYF.

The J gene is TRBJ1-2, the V gene TRBV28; D remains ambiguous. The CDR3 has 13 residues. Germline CDR1 reads MDHEN; CDR2 reads SYDVKM. Deletions cut 6 bases from V and 0 bases from J, with 8 bases between. The CDR3 loop is CASSLGANYGYTF. In nucleotides, the CDR3 is TGTGCCAGCAGCCTGGGAGCTAACTATGGCTACACCTTC.

The chain carries TRBV6-1 and TRBJ2-7; 12 positions agree with TRBD2. Trimming took 4 bases from V and 5 from J; bases not matched to a gene: 9. CDR1 MNHNS and CDR2 SASEGT come from the germline V gene. This CDR3 contains 16 residues. The CDR3 DNA sequence: TGTGCCAGCAGTGGTACGGAGGGACTAGCGGGTCACGAGCAGTACTTC. Residues: CASSGTEGLAGHEQYF.

The chain is built from TRBV30 and TRBJ2-5; tentative D call: TRBD1 (6 bases). Trimming pared 3 bases from V and 0 bases from J, leaving 17 bases between. CDR1 and CDR2 from the germline V gene are GTSNPN and SVGIG (reference sequence). The CDR3 runs 16 residues. The DNA for the CDR3 is TGTGCCTGGAGCAACCGGGACAAGGGGTACCAAGAGACCCAGTACTTC. It translates to CAWSNRDKGYQETQYF.